Sequencing of this T cell receptor (beta chain) was carried out in a study of neoadjuvant anti-PD-1 for oral cavity cancer. Study background: Patients mostly received three to four biweekly nivolumab doses at 3 mg/kg before surgery.

Profiling relied on immunoSEQ multiplex PCR, and the TCRdb table lists in-frame clones only, not all of them. Altogether 63,000 or so clones are present, about 86% being singletons, with the ten largest covering more than 2.5%. J lost 5 bases, V lost 5 bases, and 9 bases had no gene match. The CDR3 sequence is 15 residues long. Germline CDR1 reads MNHNY; CDR2 reads SVGAGI (reference sequence). The time point was: after neoadjuvant nivolumab, at surgical resection. Patients had newly diagnosed, untreated stage II-IVA oral cavity squamous cell carcinoma. Blood cells were analyzed directly, without culture or expansion.

The chain couples TRBV6-6 to TRBJ2-4; TRBD2 matches at 7 bases. Sequencing used PBMCs, obtained after nivolumab (anti-PD-1) treatment. This TCR derives from a person aged 35-79 years with oral cavity squamous cell carcinoma. The CDR3 reads CASSTRRGTENIQYF. In DNA form, the CDR3 reads TGTGCCAGCAGTACCCGGCGGGGGACCGAAAACATTCAGTACTTC.